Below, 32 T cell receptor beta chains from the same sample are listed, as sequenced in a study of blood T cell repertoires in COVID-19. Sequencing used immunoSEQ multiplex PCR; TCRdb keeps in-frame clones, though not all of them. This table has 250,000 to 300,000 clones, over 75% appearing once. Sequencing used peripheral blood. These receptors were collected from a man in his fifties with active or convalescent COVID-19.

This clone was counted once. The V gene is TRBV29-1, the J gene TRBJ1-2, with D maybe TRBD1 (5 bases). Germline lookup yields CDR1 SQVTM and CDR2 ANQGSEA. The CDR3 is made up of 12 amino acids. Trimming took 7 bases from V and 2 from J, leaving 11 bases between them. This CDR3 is CSGGDSNYGYTF. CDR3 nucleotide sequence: TGCAGCGGGGGGGACTCCAACTATGGCTACACCTTC.

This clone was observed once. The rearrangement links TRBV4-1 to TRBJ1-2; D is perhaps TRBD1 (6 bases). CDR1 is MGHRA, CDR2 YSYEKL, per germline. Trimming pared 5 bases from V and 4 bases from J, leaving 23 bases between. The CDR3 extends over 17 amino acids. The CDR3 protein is CASSSGTPGFPVYGYTF. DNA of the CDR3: TGCGCCAGCAGCTCCGGGACACCAGGGTTCCCAGTCTATGGCTACACCTTC.

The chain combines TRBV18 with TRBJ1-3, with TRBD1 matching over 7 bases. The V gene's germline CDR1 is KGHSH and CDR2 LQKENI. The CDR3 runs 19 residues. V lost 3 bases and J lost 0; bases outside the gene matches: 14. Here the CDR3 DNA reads TGTGCCAGCTCACCGCAAACCGGGACAGTCTATTTCTCTGGAAACACCATATATTTT. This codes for CASSPQTGTVYFSGNTIYF.

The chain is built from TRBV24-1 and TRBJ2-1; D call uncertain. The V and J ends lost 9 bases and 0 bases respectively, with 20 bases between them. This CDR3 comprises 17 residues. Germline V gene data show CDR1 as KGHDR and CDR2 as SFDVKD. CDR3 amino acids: CATPLSPRPSSYNEQFF. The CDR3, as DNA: TGTGCCACCCCTCTATCCCCCAGGCCAAGCTCCTACAATGAGCAGTTCTTC.

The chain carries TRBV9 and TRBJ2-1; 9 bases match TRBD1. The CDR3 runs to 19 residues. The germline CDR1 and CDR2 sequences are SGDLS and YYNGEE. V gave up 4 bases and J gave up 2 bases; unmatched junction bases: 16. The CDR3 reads CASSSPGQGWTQAYNEQFF. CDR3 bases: TGTGCCAGCAGCTCCCCGGGACAGGGTTGGACACAGGCCTACAATGAGCAGTTCTTC.

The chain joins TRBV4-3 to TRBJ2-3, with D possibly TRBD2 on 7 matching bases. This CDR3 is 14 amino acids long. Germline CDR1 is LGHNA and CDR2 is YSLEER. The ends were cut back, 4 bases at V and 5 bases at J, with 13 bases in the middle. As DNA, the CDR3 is TGCGCCAGCAGCCCGGGGGGCGCGGGAGATACGCAGTATTTT. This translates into CASSPGGAGDTQYF.

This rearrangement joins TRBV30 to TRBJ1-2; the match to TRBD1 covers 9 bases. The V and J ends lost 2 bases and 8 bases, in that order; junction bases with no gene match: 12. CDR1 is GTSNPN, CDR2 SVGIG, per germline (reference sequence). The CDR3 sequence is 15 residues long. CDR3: CAWSRRDRAVGGYTF. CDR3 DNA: TGTGCCTGGAGTCGCAGGGACAGGGCCGTGGGAGGCTACACCTTC.

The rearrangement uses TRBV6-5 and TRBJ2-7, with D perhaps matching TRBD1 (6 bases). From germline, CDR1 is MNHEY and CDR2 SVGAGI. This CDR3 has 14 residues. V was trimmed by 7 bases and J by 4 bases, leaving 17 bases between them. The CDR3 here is CASTIATGLYEQYF. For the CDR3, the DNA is TGTGCCAGCACTATAGCGACAGGCCTTTACGAGCAGTACTTC.

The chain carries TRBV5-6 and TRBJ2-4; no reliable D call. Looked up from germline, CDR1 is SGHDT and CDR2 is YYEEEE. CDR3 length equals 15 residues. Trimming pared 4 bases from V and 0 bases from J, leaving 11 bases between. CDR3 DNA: TGTGCCAGCAGCGCCACTGTCCTAGCCAAAAACATTCAGTACTTC. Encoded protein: CASSATVLAKNIQYF. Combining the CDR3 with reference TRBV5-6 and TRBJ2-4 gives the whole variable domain DAGVTQSPTHLIKTRGQQVTLRCSPKSGHDTVSWYQQALGQGPQFIFQYYEEEERQRGNFPDRFSGHQFPNYSSELNVNALLLGDSALYLCASSATVLAKNIQYFGAGTRLSVL.

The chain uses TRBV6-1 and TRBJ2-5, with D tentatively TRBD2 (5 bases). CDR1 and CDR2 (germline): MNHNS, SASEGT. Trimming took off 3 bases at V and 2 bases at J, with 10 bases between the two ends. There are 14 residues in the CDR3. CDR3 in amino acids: CASSDSWRQETQYF. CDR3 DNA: TGTGCCAGCAGTGATTCGTGGAGGCAAGAGACCCAGTACTTC.

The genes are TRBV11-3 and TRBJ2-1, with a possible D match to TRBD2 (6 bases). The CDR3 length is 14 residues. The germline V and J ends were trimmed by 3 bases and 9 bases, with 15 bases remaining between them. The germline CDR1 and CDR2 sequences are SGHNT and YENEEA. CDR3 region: CASSFSGPIGEQFF. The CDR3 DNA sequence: TGTGCCAGCAGCTTTAGCGGCCCGATTGGTGAGCAGTTCTTC. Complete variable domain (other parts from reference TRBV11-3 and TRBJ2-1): EAGVVQSPRYKIIEKKQPVAFWCNPISGHNTLYWYLQNLGQGPELLIRYENEEAVDDSQLPKDRFSAERLKGVDSTLKIQPAELGDSAVYLCASSFSGPIGEQFFGPGTRLTVL.

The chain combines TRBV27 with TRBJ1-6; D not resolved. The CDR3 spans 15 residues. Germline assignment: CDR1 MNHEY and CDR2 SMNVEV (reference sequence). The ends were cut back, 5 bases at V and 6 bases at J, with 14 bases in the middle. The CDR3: CASSTRTGSNSPLHF. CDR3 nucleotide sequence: TGTGCCAGCAGTACACGGACGGGAAGTAATTCACCCCTCCACTTT.

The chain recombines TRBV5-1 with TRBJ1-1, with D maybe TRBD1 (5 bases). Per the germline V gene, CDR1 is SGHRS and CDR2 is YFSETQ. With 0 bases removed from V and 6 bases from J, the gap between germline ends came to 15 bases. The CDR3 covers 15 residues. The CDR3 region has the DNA TGCGCCAGCAGCTTGGCGGCAGGGCCGGCAGCTGAAGCTTTCTTT. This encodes CASSLAAGPAAEAFF.

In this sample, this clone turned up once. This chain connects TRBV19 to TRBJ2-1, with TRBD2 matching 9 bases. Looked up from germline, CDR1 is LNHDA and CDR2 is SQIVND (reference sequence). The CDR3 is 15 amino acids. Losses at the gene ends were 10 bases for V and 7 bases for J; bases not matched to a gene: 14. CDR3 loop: CATRPRGREGNEQFF. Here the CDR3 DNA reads TGTGCCACCAGGCCTAGGGGGCGGGAGGGGAATGAGCAGTTCTTC. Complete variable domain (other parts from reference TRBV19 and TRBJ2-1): DGGITQSPKYLFRKEGQNVTLSCEQNLNHDAMYWYRQDPGQGLRLIYYSQIVNDFQKGDIAEGYSVSREKKESFPLTVTSAQKNPTAFYLCATRPRGREGNEQFFGPGTRLTVL.

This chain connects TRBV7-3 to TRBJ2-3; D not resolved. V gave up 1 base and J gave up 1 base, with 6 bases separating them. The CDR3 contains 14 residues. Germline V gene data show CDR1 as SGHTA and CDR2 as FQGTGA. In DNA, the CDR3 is TGTGCCAGCAGCTTAAGTCGGGGCACAGATACGCAGTATTTT. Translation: CASSLSRGTDTQYF. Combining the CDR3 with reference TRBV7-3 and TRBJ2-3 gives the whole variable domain GAGVSQTPSNKVTEKGKYVELRCDPISGHTALYWYRQSLGQGPEFLIYFQGTGAADDSGLPNDRFFAVRPEGSVSTLKIQRTERGDSAVYLCASSLSRGTDTQYFGPGTRLTVL.

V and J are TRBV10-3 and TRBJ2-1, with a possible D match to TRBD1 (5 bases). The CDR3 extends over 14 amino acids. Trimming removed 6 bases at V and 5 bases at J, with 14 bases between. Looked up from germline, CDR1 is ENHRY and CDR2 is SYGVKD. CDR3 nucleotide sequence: TGTGCCATCAGCGTGCCCCCGGACAACAATGAGCAGTTCTTC. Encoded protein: CAISVPPDNNEQFF.

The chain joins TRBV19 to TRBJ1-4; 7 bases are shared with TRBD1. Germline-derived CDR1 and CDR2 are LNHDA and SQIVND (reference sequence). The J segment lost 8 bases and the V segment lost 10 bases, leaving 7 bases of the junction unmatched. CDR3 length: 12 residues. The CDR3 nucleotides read TGTGCCACCGGGACAGATTACGAAAAACTGTTTTTT. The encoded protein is CATGTDYEKLFF.

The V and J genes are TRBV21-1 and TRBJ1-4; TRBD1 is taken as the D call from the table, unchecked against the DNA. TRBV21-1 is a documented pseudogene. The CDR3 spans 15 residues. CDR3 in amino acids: CASSSHSATNEKLFF. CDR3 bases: TGTGCCAGCAGCTCCCACAGTGCAACTAATGAAAAACTGTTTTTT.

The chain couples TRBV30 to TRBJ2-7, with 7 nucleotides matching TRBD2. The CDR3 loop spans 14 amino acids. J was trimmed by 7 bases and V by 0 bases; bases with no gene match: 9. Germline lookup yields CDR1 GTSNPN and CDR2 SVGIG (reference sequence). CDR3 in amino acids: CAWSVRWGGTEQYF. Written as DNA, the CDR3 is TGTGCCTGGAGTGTACGATGGGGGGGGACGGAGCAGTACTTC.

CDR3 amino acids: CASSFAGGVEKLFF. The CDR3 bases are TGTGCCAGCAGCTTTGCGGGAGGGGTGGAAAAACTGTTTTTT. The chain joins TRBV7-9 to TRBJ1-4; TRBD1 is a possible D gene (5 bases). The CDR3 has 14 residues. Trimming pared 3 bases from V and 8 bases from J, leaving 13 bases between. The germline V gene has CDR1 SEHNR and CDR2 FQNEAQ (reference sequence).

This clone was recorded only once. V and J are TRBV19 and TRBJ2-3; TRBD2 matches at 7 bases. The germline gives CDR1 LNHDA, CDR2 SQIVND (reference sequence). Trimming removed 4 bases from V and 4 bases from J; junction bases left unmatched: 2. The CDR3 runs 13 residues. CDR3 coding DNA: TGTGCCAGTAGTAGCGGGAGCGCAGATACGCAGTATTTT. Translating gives CASSSGSADTQYF.

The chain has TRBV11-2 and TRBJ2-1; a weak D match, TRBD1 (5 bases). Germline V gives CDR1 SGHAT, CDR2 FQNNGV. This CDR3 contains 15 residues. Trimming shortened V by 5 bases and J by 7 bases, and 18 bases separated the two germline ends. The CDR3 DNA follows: TGTGCCAGCAGCCCCGAAGGCAGGGTCGGGAATGAGCAGTTCTTC. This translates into CASSPEGRVGNEQFF.

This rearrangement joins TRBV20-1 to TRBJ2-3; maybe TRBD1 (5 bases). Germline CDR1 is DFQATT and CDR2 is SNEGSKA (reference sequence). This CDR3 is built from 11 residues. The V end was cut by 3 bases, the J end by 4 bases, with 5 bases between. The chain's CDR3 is CSARGPDTQYF. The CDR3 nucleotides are TGCAGTGCTAGGGGGCCAGATACGCAGTATTTT.

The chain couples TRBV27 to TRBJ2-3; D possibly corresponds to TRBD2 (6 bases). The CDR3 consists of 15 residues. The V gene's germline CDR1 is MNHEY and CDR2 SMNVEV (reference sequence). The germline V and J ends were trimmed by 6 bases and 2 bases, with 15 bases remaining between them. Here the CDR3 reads CASSYRDSFTDTQYF. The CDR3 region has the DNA TGTGCCAGCAGCTACCGGGACTCCTTCACAGATACGCAGTATTTT.

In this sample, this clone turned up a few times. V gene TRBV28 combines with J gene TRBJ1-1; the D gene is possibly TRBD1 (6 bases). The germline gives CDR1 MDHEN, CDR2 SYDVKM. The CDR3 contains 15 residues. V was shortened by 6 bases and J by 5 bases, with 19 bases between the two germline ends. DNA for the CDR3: TGTGCCAGCAGGCCCGGGGGGCTTGTAAATACTGAAGCTTTCTTT. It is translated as CASRPGGLVNTEAFF.

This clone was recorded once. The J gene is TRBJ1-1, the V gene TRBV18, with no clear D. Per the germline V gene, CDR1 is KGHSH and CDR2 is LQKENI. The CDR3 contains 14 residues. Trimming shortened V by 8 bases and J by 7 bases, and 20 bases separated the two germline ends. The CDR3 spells CASNSGLASFEAFF. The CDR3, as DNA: TGTGCCAGCAATTCAGGACTTGCCTCCTTTGAAGCTTTCTTT. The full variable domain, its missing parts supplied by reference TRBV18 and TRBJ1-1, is NAGVMQNPRHLVRRRGQEARLRCSPMKGHSHVYWYRQLPEEGLKFMVYLQKENIIDESGMPKERFSAEFPKEGPSILRIQQVVRGDSAAYFCASNSGLASFEAFFGQGTRLTVV.

The CDR3 here is CAVRGQGVTQPQHF. CDR3 in DNA: TGCGCTGTACGGGGACAGGGAGTAACTCAGCCCCAGCATTTT. The J gene is TRBJ1-5, the V gene TRBV10-2, with TRBD1 identical over 9 bases. The CDR3 runs to 14 residues. The V gene's germline CDR1 is WSHSY and CDR2 SAAADI.

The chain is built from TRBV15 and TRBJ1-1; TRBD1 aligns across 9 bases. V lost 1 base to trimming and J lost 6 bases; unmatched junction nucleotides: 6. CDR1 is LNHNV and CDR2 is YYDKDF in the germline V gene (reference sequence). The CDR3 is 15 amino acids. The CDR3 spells CATSRGGTGRAEAFF. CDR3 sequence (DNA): TGTGCCACCAGCAGAGGGGGGACAGGGAGGGCTGAAGCTTTCTTT.

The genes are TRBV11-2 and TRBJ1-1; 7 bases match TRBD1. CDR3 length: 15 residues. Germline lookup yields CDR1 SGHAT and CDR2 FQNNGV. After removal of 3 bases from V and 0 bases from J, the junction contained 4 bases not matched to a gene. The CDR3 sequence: CASSFRQGMNTEAFF. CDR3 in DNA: TGTGCCAGCAGCTTTAGACAGGGTATGAACACTGAAGCTTTCTTT. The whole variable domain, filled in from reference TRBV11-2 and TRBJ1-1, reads EAGVAQSPRYKIIEKRQSVAFWCNPISGHATLYWYQQILGQGPKLLIQFQNNGVVDDSQLPKDRFSAERLKGVDSTLKIQPAKLEDSAVYLCASSFRQGMNTEAFFGQGTRLTVV.

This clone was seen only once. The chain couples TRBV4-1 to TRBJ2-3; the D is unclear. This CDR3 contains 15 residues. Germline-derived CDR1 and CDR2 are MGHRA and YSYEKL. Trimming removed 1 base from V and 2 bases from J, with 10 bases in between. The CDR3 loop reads CASSQAPRNTDTQYF. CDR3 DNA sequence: TGCGCCAGCAGCCAAGCGCCTAGGAACACAGATACGCAGTATTTT.

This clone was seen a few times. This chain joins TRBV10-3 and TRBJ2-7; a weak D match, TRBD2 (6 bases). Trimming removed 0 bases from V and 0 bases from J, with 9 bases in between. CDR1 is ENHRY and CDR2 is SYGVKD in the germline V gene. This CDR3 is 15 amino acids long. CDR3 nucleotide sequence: TGTGCCATCAGTGAGTCGCTCGGGAGCTCCTACGAGCAGTACTTC. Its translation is CAISESLGSSYEQYF.

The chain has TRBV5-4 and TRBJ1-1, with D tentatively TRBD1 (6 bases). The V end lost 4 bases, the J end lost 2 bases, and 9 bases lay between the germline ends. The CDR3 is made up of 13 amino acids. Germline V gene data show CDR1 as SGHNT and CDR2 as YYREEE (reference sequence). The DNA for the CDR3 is TGTGCCAGCAGCCAGGACAGAAACACTGAAGCTTTCTTT. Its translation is CASSQDRNTEAFF.